The TCR beta chain described here comes from a study of technical replicates of blood from several donors. Measured with immunoSEQ multiplex PCR; TCRdb has only the in-frame clones, and not every one. The sample lists 91,000 or so clones, about 95% occurring once. Germline CDR1 and CDR2: SGHNT and YYREEE (reference sequence). The CDR3 covers 18 residues. V dropped 3 bases and J dropped 4; count of bases not matched to a gene: 15. The genes are TRBV5-4 and TRBJ2-7; 11 bases align to TRBD2. The sample consisted of T cells isolated from PBMCs. The clonotype originates from a human donor in good health. CDR3 DNA: TGTGCCAGCAGCTCCCCCGGGGGAGGGCTAGCGGGAGGATACGAGCAGTACTTC. Amino acids: CASSSPGGGLAGGYEQYF.